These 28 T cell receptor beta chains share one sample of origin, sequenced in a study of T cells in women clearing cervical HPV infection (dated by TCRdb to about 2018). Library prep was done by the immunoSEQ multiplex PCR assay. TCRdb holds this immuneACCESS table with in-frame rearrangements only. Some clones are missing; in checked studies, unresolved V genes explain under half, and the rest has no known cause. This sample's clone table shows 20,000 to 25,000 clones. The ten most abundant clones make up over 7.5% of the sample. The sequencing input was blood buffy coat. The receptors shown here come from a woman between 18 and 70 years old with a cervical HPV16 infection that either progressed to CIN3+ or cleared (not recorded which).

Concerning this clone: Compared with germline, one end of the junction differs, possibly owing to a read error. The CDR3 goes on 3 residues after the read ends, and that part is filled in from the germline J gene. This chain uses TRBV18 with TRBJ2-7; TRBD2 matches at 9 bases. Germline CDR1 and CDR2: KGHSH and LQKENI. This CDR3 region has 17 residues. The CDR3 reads CANSPRGGASGAYEQYF. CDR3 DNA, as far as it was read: TGTGCCAACTCACCTCGAGGTGGTGCTAGCGGGGCCTACGAG.

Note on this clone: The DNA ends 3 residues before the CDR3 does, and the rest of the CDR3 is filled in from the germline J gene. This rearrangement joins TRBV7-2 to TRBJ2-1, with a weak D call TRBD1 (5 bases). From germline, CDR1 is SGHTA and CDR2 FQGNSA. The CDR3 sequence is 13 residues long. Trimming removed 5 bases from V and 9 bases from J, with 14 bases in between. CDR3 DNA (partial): TGTGCCAGCAGCCTTGGACGGCAGGGTGAG. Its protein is CASSLGRQGE. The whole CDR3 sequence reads CASSLGRQGEQFF.

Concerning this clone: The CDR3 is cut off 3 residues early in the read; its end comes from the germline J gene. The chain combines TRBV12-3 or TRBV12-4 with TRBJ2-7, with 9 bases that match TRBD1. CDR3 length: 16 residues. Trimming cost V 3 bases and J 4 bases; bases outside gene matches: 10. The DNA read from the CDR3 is TGTGCCAGCAGTTTTAGTGCCACAGGGGGCATTTACGAG. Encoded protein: CASSFSATGGIYE. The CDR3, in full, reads CASSFSATGGIYEQYF.

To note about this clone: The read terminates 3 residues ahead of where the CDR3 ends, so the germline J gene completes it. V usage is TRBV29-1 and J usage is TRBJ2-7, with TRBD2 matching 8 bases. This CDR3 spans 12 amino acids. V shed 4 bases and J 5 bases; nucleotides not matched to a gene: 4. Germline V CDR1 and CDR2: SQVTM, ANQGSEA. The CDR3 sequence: CSVVELADEQYF. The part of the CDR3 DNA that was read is TGCAGCGTTGTCGAACTAGCGGACGAG.

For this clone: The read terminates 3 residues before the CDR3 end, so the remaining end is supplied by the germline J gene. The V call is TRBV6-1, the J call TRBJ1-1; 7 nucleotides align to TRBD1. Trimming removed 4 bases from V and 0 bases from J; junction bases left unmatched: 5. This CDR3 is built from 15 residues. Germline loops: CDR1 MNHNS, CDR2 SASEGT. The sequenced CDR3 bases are TGTGCCAGCAGTGCTATGGGACAGCTGAACACTGAA. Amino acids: CASSAMGQLNTE. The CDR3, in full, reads CASSAMGQLNTEAFF.

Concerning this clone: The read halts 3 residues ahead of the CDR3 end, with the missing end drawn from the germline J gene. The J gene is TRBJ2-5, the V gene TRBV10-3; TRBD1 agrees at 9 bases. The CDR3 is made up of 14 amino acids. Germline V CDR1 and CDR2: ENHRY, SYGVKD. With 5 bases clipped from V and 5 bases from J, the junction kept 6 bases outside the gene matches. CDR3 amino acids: CAISTGGKRETQYF. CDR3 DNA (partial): TGTGCCATCAGTACAGGGGGCAAACGGGAGACC.

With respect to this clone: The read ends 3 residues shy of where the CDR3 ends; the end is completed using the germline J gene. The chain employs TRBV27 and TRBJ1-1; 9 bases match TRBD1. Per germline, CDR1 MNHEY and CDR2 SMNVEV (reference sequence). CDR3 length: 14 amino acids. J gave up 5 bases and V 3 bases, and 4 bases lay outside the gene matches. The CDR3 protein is CASSFGDRVTEAFF. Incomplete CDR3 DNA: TGTGCCAGCAGTTTTGGGGACAGGGTTACTGAA.

The covered CDR3 bases are TGTGCCAGCAGCTCCGCCGCTAGCGGGGAAACC. It is translated as CASSSAASGET. The full CDR3 sequence reads CASSSAASGETQYF. This sequence joins TRBV7-2 and TRBJ2-5; 9 bases map to TRBD2. Read sequence stops 3 residues before the CDR3 end, and the germline J gene provides the missing end. The CDR3 has 14 residues. Germline values: CDR1 SGHTA, CDR2 FQGNSA.

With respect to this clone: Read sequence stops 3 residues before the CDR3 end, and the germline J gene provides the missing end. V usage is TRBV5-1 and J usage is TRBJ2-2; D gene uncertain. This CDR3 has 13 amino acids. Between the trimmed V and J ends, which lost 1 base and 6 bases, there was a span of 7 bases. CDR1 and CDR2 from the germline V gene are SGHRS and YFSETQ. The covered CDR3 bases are TGCGCCAGCAGCTTGTTCGGTCCCGGGGAG. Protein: CASSLFGPGE. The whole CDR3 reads CASSLFGPGELFF.

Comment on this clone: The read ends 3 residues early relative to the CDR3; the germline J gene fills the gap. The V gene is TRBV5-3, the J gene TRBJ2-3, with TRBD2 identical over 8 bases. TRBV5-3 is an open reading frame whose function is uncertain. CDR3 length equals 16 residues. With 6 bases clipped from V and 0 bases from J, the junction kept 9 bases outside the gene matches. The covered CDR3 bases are TGTGCCAGAAACCCTGGCGGGGGGTCTAGCACAGATACG. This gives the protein CARNPGGGSSTDT. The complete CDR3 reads CARNPGGGSSTDTQYF.

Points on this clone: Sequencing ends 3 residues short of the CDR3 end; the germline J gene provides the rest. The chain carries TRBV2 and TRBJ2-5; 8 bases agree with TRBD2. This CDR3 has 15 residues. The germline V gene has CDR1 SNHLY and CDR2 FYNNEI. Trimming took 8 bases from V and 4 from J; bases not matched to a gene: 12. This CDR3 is CASSPLGTRRETQYF. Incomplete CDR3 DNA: TGTGCCAGCTCTCCCTTGGGGACTAGACGAGAGACC.

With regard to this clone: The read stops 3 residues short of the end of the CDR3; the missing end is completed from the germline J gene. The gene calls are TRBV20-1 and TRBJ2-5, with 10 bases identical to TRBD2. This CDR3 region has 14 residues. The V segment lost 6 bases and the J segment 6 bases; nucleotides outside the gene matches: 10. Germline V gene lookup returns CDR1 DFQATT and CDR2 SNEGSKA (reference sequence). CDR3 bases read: TGCAGTGCCCTGCGAGCGGGGGGGCTTAAGACC. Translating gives CSALRAGGLKT. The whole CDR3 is CSALRAGGLKTQYF.

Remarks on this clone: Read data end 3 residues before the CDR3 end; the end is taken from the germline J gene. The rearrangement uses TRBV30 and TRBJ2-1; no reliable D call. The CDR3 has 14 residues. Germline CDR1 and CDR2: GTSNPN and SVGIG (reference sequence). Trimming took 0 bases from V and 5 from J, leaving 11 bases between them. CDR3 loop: CAWSVRTRDNEQFF. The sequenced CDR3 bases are TGTGCCTGGAGTGTACGAACTCGGGACAATGAG.

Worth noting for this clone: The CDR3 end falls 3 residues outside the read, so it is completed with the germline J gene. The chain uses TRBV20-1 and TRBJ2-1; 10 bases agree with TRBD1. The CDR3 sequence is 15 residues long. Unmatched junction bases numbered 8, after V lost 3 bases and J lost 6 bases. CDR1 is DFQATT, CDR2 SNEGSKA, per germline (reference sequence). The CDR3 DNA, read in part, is TGCAGTGCTAGTAATGCCGGGACAGGGGTCAATGAG. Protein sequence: CSASNAGTGVNE. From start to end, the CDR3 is CSASNAGTGVNEQFF.

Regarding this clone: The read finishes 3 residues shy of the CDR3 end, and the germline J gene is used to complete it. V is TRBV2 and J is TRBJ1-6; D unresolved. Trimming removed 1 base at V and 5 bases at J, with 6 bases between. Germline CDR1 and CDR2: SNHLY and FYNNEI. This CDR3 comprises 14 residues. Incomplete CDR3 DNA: TGTGCCAGCAGTGAAGTCGGGGATAATTCACCC. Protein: CASSEVGDNSP. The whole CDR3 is CASSEVGDNSPLHF.

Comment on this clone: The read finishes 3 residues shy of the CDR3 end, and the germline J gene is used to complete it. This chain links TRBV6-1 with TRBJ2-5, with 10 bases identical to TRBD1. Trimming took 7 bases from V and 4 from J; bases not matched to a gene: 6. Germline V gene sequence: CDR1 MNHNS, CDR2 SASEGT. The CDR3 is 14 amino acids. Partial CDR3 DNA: TGTGCCAGCACTGACAGGGGGCGAGGAGAGACC. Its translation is CASTDRGRGET. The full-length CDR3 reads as CASTDRGRGETQYF.

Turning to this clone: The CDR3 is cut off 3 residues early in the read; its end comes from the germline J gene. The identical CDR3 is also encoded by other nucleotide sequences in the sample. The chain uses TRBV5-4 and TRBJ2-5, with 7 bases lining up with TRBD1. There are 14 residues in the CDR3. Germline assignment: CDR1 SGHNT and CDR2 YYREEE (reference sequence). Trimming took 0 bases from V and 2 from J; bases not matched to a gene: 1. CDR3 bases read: TGTGCCAGCAGCTTGGGCAGGGGGCAAGAGACC. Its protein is CASSLGRGQET. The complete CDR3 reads CASSLGRGQETQYF. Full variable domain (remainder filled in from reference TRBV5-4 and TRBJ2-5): ETGVTQSPTHLIKTRGQQVTLRCSSQSGHNTVSWYQQALGQGPQFIFQYYREEENGRGNFPPRFSGLQFPNYSSELNVNALELDDSALYLCASSLGRGQETQYFGPGTRLLVL.

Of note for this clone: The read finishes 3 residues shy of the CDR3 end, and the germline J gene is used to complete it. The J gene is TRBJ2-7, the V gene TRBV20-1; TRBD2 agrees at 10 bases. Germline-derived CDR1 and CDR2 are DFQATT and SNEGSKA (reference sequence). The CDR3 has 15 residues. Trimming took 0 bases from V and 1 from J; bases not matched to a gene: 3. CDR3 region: CSARDSSGGSYEQYF. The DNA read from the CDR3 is TGCAGTGCTAGAGATTCTAGCGGGGGATCCTACGAG.

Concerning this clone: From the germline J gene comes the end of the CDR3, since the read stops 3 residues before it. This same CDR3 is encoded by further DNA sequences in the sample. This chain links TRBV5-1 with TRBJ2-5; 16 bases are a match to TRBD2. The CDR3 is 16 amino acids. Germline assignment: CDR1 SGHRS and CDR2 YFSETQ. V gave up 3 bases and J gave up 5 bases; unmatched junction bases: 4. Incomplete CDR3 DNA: TGCGCCAGCAGCTCGGGACTAGCGGGGGGGCGGGAGACC. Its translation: CASSSGLAGGRET. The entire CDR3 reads CASSSGLAGGRETQYF. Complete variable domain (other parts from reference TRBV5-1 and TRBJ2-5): KAGVTQTPRYLIKTRGQQVTLSCSPISGHRSVSWYQQTPGQGLQFLFEYFSETQRNKGNFPGRFSGRQFSNSRSEMNVSTLELGDSALYLCASSSGLAGGRETQYFGPGTRLLVL.

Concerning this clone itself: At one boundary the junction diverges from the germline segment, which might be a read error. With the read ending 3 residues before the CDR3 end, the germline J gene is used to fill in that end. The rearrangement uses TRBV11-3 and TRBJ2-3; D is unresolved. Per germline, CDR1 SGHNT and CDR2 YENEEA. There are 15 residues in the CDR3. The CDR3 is CTSSAGLAESDTQYF. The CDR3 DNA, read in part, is TGTACCAGCAGCGCCGGATTAGCTGAATCAGATACG. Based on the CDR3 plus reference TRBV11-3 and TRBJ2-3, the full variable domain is EAGVVQSPRYKIIEKKQPVAFWCNPISGHNTLYWYLQNLGQGPELLIRYENEEAVDDSQLPKDRFSAERLKGVDSTLKIQPAELGDSAVYLCTSSAGLAESDTQYFGPGTRLTVL.

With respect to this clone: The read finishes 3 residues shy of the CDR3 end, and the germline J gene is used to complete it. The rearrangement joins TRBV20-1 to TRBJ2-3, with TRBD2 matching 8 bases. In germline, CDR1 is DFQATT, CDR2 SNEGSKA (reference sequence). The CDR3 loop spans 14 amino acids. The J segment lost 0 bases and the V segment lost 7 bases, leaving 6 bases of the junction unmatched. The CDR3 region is CSGQTSDSTDTQYF. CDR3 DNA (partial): TGCAGTGGTCAGACTAGCGATAGCACAGATACG.

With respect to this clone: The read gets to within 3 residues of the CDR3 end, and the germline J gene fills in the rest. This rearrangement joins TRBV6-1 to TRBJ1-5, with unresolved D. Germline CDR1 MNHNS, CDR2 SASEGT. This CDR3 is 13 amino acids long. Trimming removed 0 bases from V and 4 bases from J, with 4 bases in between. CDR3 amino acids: CASSEAGNQPQHF. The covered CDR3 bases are TGTGCCAGCAGTGAAGCAGGTAATCAGCCC.

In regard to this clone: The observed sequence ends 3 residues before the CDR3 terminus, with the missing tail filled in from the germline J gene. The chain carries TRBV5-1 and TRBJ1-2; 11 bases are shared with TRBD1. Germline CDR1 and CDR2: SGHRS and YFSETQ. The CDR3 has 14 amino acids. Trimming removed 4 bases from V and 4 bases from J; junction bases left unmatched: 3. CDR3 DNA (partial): TGCGCCAGCAGCGCCGGGACAGGGGGCTATGGC. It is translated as CASSAGTGGYG. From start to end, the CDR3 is CASSAGTGGYGYTF. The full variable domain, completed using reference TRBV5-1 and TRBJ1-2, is KAGVTQTPRYLIKTRGQQVTLSCSPISGHRSVSWYQQTPGQGLQFLFEYFSETQRNKGNFPGRFSGRQFSNSRSEMNVSTLELGDSALYLCASSAGTGGYGYTFGSGTRLTVV.

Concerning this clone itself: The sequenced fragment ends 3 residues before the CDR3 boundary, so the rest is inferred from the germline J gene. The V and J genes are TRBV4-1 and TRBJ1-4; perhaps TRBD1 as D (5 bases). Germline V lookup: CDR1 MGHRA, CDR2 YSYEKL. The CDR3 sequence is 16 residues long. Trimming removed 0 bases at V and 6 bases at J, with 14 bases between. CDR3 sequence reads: CASSQDRAGGDEKLFF. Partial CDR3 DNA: TGCGCCAGCAGCCAAGATCGGGCTGGGGGGGATGAAAAA.

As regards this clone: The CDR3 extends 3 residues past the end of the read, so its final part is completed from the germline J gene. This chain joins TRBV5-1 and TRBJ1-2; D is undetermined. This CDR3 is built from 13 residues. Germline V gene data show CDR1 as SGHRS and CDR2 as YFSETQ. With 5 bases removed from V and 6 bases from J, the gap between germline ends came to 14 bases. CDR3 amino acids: CASRERVEDGYTF. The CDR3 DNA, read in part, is TGCGCCAGCAGGGAAAGGGTCGAGGATGGC.

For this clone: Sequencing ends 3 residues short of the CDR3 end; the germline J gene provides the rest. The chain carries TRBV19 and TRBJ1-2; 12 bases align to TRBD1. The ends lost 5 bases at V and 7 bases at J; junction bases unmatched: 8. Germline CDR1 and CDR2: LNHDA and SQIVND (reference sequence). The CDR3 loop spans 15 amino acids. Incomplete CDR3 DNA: TGTGCCAGTAGTCATCCGGGACAGGGGGCAGGTGGC. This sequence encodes CASSHPGQGAGG. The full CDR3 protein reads CASSHPGQGAGGYTF.

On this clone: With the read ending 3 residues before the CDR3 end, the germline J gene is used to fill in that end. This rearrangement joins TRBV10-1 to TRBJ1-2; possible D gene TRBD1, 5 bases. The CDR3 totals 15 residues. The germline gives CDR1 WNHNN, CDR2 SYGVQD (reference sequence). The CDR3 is CASGGTSGRLNDYTF. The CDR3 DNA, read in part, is TGCGCCAGCGGGGGGACTAGCGGGAGGCTCAATGAC.

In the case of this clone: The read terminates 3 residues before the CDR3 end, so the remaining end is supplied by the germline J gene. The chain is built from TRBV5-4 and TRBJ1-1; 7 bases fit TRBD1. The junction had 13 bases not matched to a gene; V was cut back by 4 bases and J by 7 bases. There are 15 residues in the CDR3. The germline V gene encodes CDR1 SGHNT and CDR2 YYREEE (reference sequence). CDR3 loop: CASSRGGTTSGEAFF. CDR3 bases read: TGTGCCAGCAGCCGAGGGGGCACCACGAGCGGTGAA.